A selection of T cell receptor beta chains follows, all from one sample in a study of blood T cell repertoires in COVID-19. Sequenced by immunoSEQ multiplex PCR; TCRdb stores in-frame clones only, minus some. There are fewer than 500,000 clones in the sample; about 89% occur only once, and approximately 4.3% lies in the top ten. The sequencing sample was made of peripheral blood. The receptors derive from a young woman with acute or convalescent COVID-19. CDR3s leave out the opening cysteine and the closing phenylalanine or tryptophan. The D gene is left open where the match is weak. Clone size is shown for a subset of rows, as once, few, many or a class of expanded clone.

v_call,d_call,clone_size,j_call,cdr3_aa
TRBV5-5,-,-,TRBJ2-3,ASSRMNRDVYTDTQY
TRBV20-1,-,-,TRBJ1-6,SASRVAYSSYNSPLH
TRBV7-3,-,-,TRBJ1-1,ASSSTGDRLF
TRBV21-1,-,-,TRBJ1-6,ASSRDRGNSPLH
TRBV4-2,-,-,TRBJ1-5,ASSQDAGRINQPQH
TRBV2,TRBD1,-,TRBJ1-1,ASRMDRGNTEAF
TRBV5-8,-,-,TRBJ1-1,ASSLYADITMNTEAF
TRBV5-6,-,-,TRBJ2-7,ASRNQYRVPYEQY
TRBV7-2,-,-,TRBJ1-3,ASSLNANRRGNTIY
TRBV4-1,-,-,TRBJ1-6,ASSQDPQGSYNSPLH
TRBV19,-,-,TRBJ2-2,ASSEVANTGELF
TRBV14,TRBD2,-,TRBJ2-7,ASSQPATSDIYEQY
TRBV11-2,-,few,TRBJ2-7,ASSLELGPYEQY
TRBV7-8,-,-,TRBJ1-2,ASSLAQALGYGYT
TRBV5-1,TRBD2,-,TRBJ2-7,ASSSERGGRGEQY
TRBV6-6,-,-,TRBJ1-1,ASSYSHQTEAF
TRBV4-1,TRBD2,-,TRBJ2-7,ASSQSSGPYEQY
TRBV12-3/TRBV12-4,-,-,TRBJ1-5,ASSTYDNQPQH
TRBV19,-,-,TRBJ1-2,ASSIDQAANYGYT
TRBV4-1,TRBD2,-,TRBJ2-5,ASSQVDSGTQETQY
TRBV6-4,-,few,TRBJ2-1,ASSRAGDRQTNEQF
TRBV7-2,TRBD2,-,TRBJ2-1,ASSLVAGGSNEQF
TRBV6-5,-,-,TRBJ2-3,ASSYSRTVDTQY
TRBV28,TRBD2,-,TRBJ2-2,ASSLLLAGLNTGELF
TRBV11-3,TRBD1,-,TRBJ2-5,ASSLGQGRQETQY
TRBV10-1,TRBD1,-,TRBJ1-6,ASRAGQGSSPLH
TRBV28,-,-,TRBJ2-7,ASRRTKFYEQY
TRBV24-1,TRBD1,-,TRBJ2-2,ATSDSGQGYRTGELF
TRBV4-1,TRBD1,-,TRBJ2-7,ASSQSATGGQEQY
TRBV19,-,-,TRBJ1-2,ASNVGGGSYGYT
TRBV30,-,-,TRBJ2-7,AWSRTGYEQY
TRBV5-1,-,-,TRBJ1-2,ASSFEGGSYGYT
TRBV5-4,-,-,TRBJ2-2,ASSLFRTGELF
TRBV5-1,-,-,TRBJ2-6,ASSLTGGSGANVLT
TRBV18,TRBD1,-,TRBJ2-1,ASSQGAGAKTEQF
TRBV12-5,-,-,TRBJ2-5,ASGSRGGETQY
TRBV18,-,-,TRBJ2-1,ASSPLARGTYNEQF
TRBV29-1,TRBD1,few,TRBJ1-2,SVPTGDRGYT
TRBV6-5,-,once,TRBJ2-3,ASTIRSLGAQY
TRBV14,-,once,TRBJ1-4,ASRKGGEKLF
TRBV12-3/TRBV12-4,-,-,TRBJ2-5,ASSLNRQETQY
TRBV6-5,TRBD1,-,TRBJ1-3,ASGRGASGNTIY
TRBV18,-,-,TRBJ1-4,ASSRQSATNEKLF
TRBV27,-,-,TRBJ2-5,ASGGRLSPQETQY
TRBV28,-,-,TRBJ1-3,ASSFGGATGNTIY
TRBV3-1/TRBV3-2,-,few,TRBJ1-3,ASSRRTSNVNTIY
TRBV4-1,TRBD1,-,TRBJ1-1,ASSLPRGQVFSEAF
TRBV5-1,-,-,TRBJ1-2,ASSLMAGSYGYT
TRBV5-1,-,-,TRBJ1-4,ASKDPGNEKLF
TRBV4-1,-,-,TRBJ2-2,ASSQVTGSGELF
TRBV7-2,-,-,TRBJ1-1,ASSAPGTRNTEAF
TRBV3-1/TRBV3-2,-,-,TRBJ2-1,ASSQGSEQF
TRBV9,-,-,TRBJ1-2,ASSEVGEAYYGYT
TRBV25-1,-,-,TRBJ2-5,ASSDLDSQETQY
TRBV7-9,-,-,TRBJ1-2,ASSPGARTGT
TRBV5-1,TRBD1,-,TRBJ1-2,ASSLLGQANGYGYT
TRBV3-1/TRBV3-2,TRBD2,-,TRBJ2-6,ASSQGLLAGGRGANVLT